This T cell receptor beta chain was sequenced for a study of cytomegalovirus exposure and HLA in healthy donors. General study results and limits: In a later analysis, TCR beta V- and J-gene trimming showed a link to a missense DCLRE1C variant.

This clone was observed a few times. Its antigen is not known. This CDR3 spans 14 amino acids. From germline, CDR1 is MNHNS and CDR2 SASEGT. Unmatched junction bases numbered 8, after V lost 0 bases and J lost 14 bases. Researchers ran the PCR with 60 Vbeta and 13 Jbeta primers. Profiling relied on immunoSEQ multiplex PCR, and the TCRdb table lists in-frame clones only, not all of them. The repertoire includes 180,000 or so clones, roughly 9.4% of them detected once, and 1% to 1.5% sits in the top ten. The sample was PBMCs. The receptor was isolated from a woman aged 30 to 39 in good health and CMV-seropositive. The chain combines TRBV6-1 with TRBJ2-5; 11 positions match TRBD2. The CDR3 nucleotides are TGTGCCAGCAGTGAAGCTGTAGGACTAGCGGGCGCATACTTC. Its protein product is CASSEAVGLAGAYF.